This TCR beta chain was profiled in a study of blood T cell repertoires in COVID-19. Germline V gives CDR1 SGHRS, CDR2 YFSETQ. CDR3 size: 13 residues. The V and J ends lost 4 bases and 9 bases respectively, with 14 bases between them. Original processing methods: It was from reference gene primer amplification that nucleated cell counts were estimated. Measured with immunoSEQ multiplex PCR; TCRdb has only the in-frame clones, and not every one. V and J calls and clone size are given by that table; D and trimming were obtained from the DNA. Altogether more than 350,000 clones are present, about 90% being singletons, with the ten largest covering 8.5% to 12%. Those enrolled in Seattle joined during active infection and were followed longitudinally afterward.

The sequencing sample was made of peripheral blood. The receptor comes from a woman aged 25 to 39 with COVID-19, enrolled during active disease. The chain joins TRBV5-1 to TRBJ2-1; D is unclear. The CDR3, as DNA: TGCGCCAGCAGCGAAGACGACGACACTGAGCAGTTCTTC. The encoded protein is CASSEDDDTEQFF.